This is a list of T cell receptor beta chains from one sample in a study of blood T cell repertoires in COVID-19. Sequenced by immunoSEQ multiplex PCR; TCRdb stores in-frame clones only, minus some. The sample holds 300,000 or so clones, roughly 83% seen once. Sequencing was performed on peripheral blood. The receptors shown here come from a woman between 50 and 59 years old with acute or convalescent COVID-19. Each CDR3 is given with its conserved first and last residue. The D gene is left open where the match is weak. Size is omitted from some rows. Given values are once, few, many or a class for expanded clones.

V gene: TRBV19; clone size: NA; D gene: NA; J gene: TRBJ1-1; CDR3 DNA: TGTGCCAGTAGTGAAGGGGTAGACACTGAAGCTTTCTTT; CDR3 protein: CASSEGVDTEAFF
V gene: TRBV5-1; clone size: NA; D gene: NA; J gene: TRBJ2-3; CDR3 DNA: TGCGCCAGCAGCTTGGTTGCAGGGCTAGGTACAGATACGCAGTATTTT; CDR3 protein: CASSLVAGLGTDTQYF
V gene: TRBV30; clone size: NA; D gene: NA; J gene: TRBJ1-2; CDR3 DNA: TGTGCCTGGATATCGGGAGGCGGCTATGGCTACACCTTC; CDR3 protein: CAWISGGGYGYTF
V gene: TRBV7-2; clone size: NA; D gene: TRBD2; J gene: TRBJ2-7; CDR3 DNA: TGTGCCAGCAGCTCGTCTAGCGGGAGGGGATACGAGCAGTACTTC; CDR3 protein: CASSSSSGRGYEQYF
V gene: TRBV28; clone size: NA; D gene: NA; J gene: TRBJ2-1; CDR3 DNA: TGTGCCAGCAGCAGAACGGGGGACCCCCGATTCTTC; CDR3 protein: CASSRTGDPRFF
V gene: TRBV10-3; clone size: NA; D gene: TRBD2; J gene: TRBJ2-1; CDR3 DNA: TGTGCCATCAGTGAGTCTCGGGCTAGCGGGGACAACAATGAGCAGTTCTTC; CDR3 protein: CAISESRASGDNNEQFF
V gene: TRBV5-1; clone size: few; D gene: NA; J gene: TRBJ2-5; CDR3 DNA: TGCGCCAGTGGGGTACTAGACCCGGAGACCCAGTACTTC; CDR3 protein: CASGVLDPETQYF
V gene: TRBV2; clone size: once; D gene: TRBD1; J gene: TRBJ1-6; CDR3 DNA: TGTGCCAGCAGGCCCACCGGGACAGGGGTGAAGTCCCTCCACTTT; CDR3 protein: CASRPTGTGVKSLHF
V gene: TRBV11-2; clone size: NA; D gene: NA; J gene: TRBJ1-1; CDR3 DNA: TGTGCCAGCAGCTTAGGAGGGGGGGTATGGACTGAAGCTTTCTTT; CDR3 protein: CASSLGGGVWTEAFF
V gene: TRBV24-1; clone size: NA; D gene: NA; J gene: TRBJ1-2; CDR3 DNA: TGTGCCACCAGTGATCCTGACAGGTACTATGGCTACACCTTC; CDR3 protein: CATSDPDRYYGYTF
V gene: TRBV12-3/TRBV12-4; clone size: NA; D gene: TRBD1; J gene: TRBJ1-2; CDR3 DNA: TGTGCCAGCACAACGGACAGGGATGGCTACACCTTC; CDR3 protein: CASTTDRDGYTF